The 11 T cell receptor beta chains reported below all come from one sample, sequenced in a study of CD8+ T cells in alopecia areata. Investigators isolated RNA and reverse transcribed it into cDNA to act as the sequencing template. Produced via immunoSEQ multiplex PCR; TCRdb's table is partial and in-frame only. The data show about 6,000 clones, with none appearing a single time. Sorting of pooled cutaneous lymph node cells was based on CD4, CD8alpha, NKG2D, NKG2ACE and other markers. The source material was CD8+ T cells sorted from a lymph node. The receptors shown here come from a C3H/HeJ mouse with alopecia areata. Strain haplotype at MHC: H2-k.

Note on this clone: Gene names are mouse gene names. Read data end 4 residues before the CDR3 end; the end is taken from the germline J gene. This chain uses TRBV5 with TRBJ2-1; 8 bases agree with TRBD2. Germline V gene sequence: CDR1 LGHNA, CDR2 YNLKQL (reference sequence). The ends lost 0 bases at V and 3 bases at J; junction bases unmatched: 10. The CDR3 runs 18 residues. The CDR3 bases that were read are TGTGCCAGCAGCCAAGATCTGGGGGGCGCCCGAGGCTATGCT. It specifies CASSQDLGGARGYA. The complete CDR3 sequence is CASSQDLGGARGYAEQFF.

This clone was recorded many times. The germline and genes are mouse ones. The CDR3 extends 4 residues past the end of the read, so its final part is completed from the germline J gene. The V and J genes are TRBV13-3 and TRBJ2-4; 8 nucleotides match TRBD1. CDR1 and CDR2 (germline): NNHDY, SYVADS. The length of the CDR3 is 13 residues. CDR3 sequence: CASRGTGGNTLYF. The sequenced part of the CDR3 DNA is TGTGCCAGCAGGGGAACAGGGGGAAAC.

The table lists this clone with many counts. Mouse names are used for the genes. The read finishes 4 residues shy of the CDR3 end, and the germline J gene is used to complete it. The chain is built from TRBV29 and TRBJ1-1, with D maybe TRBD1 (5 bases). The CDR3 contains 15 residues. V was shortened by 0 bases and J by 4 bases, with 12 bases between the two germline ends. CDR1 and CDR2 from the germline V gene are MSHET and SYDVDS. Partial CDR3 DNA: TGTGCTAGCAGTTTATCTGCCAGGGCGAGCACA. This translates into CASSLSARAST. The full CDR3 sequence reads CASSLSARASTEVFF. Looking up the rest from reference TRBV29 and TRBJ1-1 gives the full variable domain: DMKVTQMPRYLIKRMGENVLLECGQDMSHETMYWYRQDPGLGLQLIYISYDVDSNSEGDIPKGYRVSRKKREHFSLILDSAKTNQTSVYFCASSLSARASTEVFFGKGTRLTVV.

Of note for this clone: Gene names follow the mouse nomenclature. The read halts 4 residues ahead of the CDR3 end, with the missing end drawn from the germline J gene. V usage is TRBV31 and J usage is TRBJ2-5, with TRBD2 matching 10 bases. CDR1 and CDR2 from the germline V gene are GKSSPN and SITVG. The CDR3 is 15 residues long. V gave up 0 bases and J gave up 3 bases; unmatched junction bases: 3. The CDR3 sequence: CAWSLELGGQDTQYF. The sequenced part of the CDR3 DNA is TGTGCCTGGAGTCTAGAACTGGGGGGGCAAGAC.

This clone was counted only a few times. Genes and germline come from the mouse. The read terminates 4 residues ahead of where the CDR3 ends, so the germline J gene completes it. This specimen includes other DNA sequences encoding the same CDR3. This chain joins TRBV19 and TRBJ2-7, with D uncertain. This CDR3 spans 13 amino acids. CDR1 and CDR2 (germline): FNHDT, SITEND (reference sequence). V was cut by 2 bases and J by 0 bases, with 6 bases left in between. Incomplete CDR3 DNA: TGTGCCAGCAGTATGGGTAGCTCCTAT. This encodes CASSMGSSY. The entire CDR3 sequence reads CASSMGSSYEQYF.

This clone was picked up many times. Gene labels here are mouse ones. With the read ending 4 residues before the CDR3 end, the germline J gene is used to fill in that end. The chain employs TRBV13-3 and TRBJ2-7; 9 bases fit TRBD1. The junction had 0 bases not matched to a gene; V was cut back by 5 bases and J by 0 bases. The germline CDR1 and CDR2 sequences are NNHDY and SYVADS. This CDR3 is 13 amino acids long. CDR3: CASRDRGSYEQYF. The CDR3 DNA, read in part, is TGTGCCAGCAGGGACAGGGGCTCCTAT.

This clone was observed a few times. Gene names refer to mouse genes. Sequencing ends 4 residues short of the CDR3 end; the germline J gene provides the rest. Distinct nucleotide sequences in the sample also encode this CDR3. The chain combines TRBV31 with TRBJ2-7; 10 nucleotides line up with TRBD2. The trim removed 0 bases at V and 3 bases at J, leaving 2 bases unmatched. Germline V gives CDR1 GKSSPN, CDR2 SITVG. The CDR3 spans 14 residues. The CDR3 here is CAWSLRLGGYEQYF. The CDR3 bases that were read are TGTGCCTGGAGTCTCAGACTGGGGGGCTAT.

This clone has a count of ten or more. Each gene name is a mouse one. The CDR3 goes on 4 residues after the read ends, and that part is filled in from the germline J gene. The chain carries TRBV1 and TRBJ2-1; 8 bases are a match to TRBD2. This CDR3 spans 17 amino acids. Per germline, CDR1 NSQYPW and CDR2 LRSPGD (reference sequence). Trimming removed 0 bases from V and 0 bases from J; junction bases left unmatched: 4. The CDR3 here is CTCSADHWGINYAEQFF. The CDR3 DNA, read in part, is TGCACCTGCAGTGCAGATCACTGGGGGATTAACTATGCT.

This clone occurred many times. The germline and genes are mouse ones. Sequencing ends 4 residues short of the CDR3 end; the germline J gene provides the rest. V is TRBV13-3 and J is TRBJ2-7, with D maybe TRBD2 (6 bases). This CDR3 has 15 residues. Trimming took off 0 bases at V and 0 bases at J, with 10 bases between the two ends. CDR1 and CDR2 (germline): NNHDY, SYVADS. CDR3 DNA, as far as it was read: TGTGCCAGCAGTGATGACTGGGAGAGCTCCTAT. Translating it yields CASSDDWESSY. The CDR3 in its entirety is CASSDDWESSYEQYF.

This clone has at least ten counts. The genes and germline here are from mouse. The chain's CDR3 is CASSDLGGNDQNTLYF. The sequenced CDR3 bases are TGTGCCAGCAGTGATCTGGGGGGGAATGATCAAAAC. J is TRBJ2-4 and V is TRBV13-3; 9 bases agree with TRBD2. The read comes to an end 4 residues before the CDR3 does, leaving the germline J gene to fill in the end. The junction had 5 bases not matched to a gene; V was cut back by 1 base and J by 2 bases. The CDR3 has 16 amino acids. In germline, CDR1 is NNHDY, CDR2 SYVADS.

There are a few counts of this clone. Gene labels here are mouse ones. Read sequence stops 4 residues before the CDR3 end, and the germline J gene provides the missing end. J is TRBJ2-7 and V is TRBV2; 10 positions match TRBD2. Per the germline V gene, CDR1 is LGHNA and CDR2 is YSYQKL. This CDR3 has 14 residues. The sequenced part of the CDR3 DNA is TGTGCCAGCAGCCAGGGGACTGGGGAGTAT. Residues: CASSQGTGEY. The full CDR3 reads CASSQGTGEYEQYF.